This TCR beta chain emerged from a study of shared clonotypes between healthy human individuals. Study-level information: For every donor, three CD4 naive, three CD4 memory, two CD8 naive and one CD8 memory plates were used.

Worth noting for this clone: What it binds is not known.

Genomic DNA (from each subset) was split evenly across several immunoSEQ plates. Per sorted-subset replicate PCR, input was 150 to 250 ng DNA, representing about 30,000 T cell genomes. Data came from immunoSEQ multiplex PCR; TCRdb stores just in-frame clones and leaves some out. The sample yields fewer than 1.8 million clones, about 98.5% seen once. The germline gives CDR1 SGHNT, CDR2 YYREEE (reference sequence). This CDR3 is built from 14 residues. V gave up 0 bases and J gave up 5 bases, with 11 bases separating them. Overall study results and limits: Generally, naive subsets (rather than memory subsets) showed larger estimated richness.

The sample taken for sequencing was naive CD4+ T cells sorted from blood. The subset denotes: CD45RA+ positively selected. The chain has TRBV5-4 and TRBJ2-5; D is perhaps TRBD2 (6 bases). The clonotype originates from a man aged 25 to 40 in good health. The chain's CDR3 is CASSLVSGVETQYF. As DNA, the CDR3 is TGTGCCAGCAGCTTGGTTTCGGGGGTTGAGACCCAGTACTTC.